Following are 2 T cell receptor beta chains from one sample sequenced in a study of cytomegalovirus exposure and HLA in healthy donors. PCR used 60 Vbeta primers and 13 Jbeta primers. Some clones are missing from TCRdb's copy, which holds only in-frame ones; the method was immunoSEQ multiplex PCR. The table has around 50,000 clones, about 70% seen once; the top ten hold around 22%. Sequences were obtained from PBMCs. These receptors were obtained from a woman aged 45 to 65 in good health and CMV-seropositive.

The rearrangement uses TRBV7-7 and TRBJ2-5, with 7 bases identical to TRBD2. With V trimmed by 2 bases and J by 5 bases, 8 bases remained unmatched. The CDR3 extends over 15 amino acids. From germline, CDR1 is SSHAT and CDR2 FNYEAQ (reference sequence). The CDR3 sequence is CASSLLTSTGETQYF. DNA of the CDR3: TGTGCCAGCAGCTTACTGACTAGCACGGGGGAGACCCAGTACTTC.

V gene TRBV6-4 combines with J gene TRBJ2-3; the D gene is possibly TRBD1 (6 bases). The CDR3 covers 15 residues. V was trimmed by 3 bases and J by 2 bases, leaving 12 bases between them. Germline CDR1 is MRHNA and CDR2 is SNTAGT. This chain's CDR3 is CASSESGTPTDTQYF. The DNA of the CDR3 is TGTGCCAGCAGTGAGTCCGGGACACCCACAGATACGCAGTATTTT.